This TCR beta chain was sequenced for a study of shared clonotypes between healthy human individuals (TCRdb year 2020). General notes on the study: The cohort comprised a couple of women and a few men aged 18 to 49 years. To increase sequencing depth and limit assay-specific biases, TCR repertoire library preparation and sequencing were carried out by different laboratories using diverse techniques. Per donor, leukapheresis produced somewhere between about 0.94 and 8.9 billion PBMCs. Blood TCR repertoires of five healthy adults were deeply sequenced to estimate repertoire size and the extent of clonotype sharing between individuals. For each donor, CD4 naive and CD4 memory were each given three plates, CD8 naive was given two plates, and CD8 memory was given one plate.

Comments on this clone: What antigen it recognizes has not been identified. No clone much larger than this one lies a single base away; base qualities are absent.

On the study overall, not on this receptor specifically: Because the study included a small number of donors, the genetic and exposure-history diversity represented was limited. Sampling was restricted to blood, and TCR repertoires in tissues likely differ from the TCR repertoires found in blood. Rarefaction of sorted-subset datasets indicated incomplete sequencing despite the large sequencing depth. When several donors were compared, the shared fraction of clonotypes was around 5.1% for naive CD4, roughly 3.3% for naive CD8, more than 2% for memory CD4, and 0.35% to 0.4% for memory CD8. Based on pairwise subsampling, the degree of clonotype sharing among donors was expected to be affected by sequencing depth. Higher generation probabilities were observed for clonotypes shared by all four sorted-subset donors than for non-shared clonotypes. Estimated clonotype richness was generally larger for naive than for memory subsets.

Using the deep immunoSEQ assay, TCR CDR3 regions were amplified from genomic DNA by multiplex PCR. Extracted genomic DNA from each cell subset was distributed evenly across all wells of several immunoSEQ 96-well plates, and each plate was treated as a replicate. For sorted subsets, around 200 ng genomic DNA, equal to tens of thousands of T cell genomes, was loaded into each replicate PCR. Purified libraries were measured with a Qubit 3.0 fluorometer, size-checked on a Bioanalyzer 2100, and measured again with the KAPA Library Quantification kit. Each immunoSEQ 96-well plate was sequenced on its own single-read 150-cycle Illumina NextSeq 550 flow cell. The paper's data handling went like this. Because the immunoSEQ output held only junctional sequences and lacked quality scores, the filtering could not match the filtering applied to full-length reads. To assign V/J genes and CDR3, sequences were annotated against IMGT germline references using PyIR, a Python wrapper for IgBLAST v1.9. Any read was removed if the V/J assignment was weak (E-value above 1e-6), the CDR3 was missing, or the read contained stop codons, out-of-frame junctions, or ambiguous translated residues. V3J clonotypes were defined by identical inferred V gene, J gene, and CDR3 amino acid sequence. Percentage overlap between repertoires was calculated by dividing the number of shared unique clonotypes by the size of the smaller repertoire. Three approaches were used to assess repertoire richness: RTK rarefaction, the Chao1 estimator, and Recon v2.1 estimates of unobserved clonotypes. OLGA was used to compute generation probabilities for all TCRbeta clonotypes that the gDNA method yielded from a handful of donors. TCRdb provides this immuneACCESS table in a form limited to in-frame rearrangements. Some clones are lacking; in checked studies, under half of them reflect an unresolved V gene, and why the rest are absent is not known. V and J calls and clone size are copied from that table; D and trimming were computed from the DNA. This sample is represented by some 1.4 million clones; over 95% of them were singletons. The ten top clones hold more than 0.9% of the sample.

Healthy HIV-negative adults with no recently reported acute infections or vaccinations were included as donors. Only Caucasian adults living in Nashville, Tennessee, USA were represented among the donors. CD4+ T cells were enriched by magnetic negative selection, after which naive cells were positively selected on CD45RA and the negative fraction was taken as the memory subset. After blood collection by leukapheresis, PBMCs were isolated using Ficoll-Histopaque density gradient centrifugation and then cryopreserved in the vapor phase of liquid nitrogen. Purity and quantity of every magnetically sorted T cell population were checked by analytical flow cytometry. Genomic DNA was isolated from each sorted fraction and quantified by UV absorbance on a Nanodrop 2000c. CDR1 and CDR2 are read off the germline V gene as SNHLY and FYNNEI. The CDR3, from cysteine to phenylalanine, totals 17 residues. CDR3 DNA only is kept here, 51 bases in frame from base 1. Germline trimming amounts to 5 bases on V and 0 bases on J, with 7 as the count of junction bases outside the gene matches.

Material for sequencing was naive CD4+ T cells sorted from blood. The cell subset or site label for this specimen denotes: CD45RA+ positively selected. The receptor's source is a man in his thirties or forties in good health. This receptor chain uses TRBV2 and TRBJ2-3, with 11 bases matching TRBD2. For the CDR3, the sequence is CASSRRLAGSSTDTQYF. The DNA sequence reads TGTGCCAGCAGTCGACGACTAGCGGGATCTAGCACAGATACGCAGTATTTT.